These 18 T cell receptor beta chains originate from one sample sequenced in a study of human T cells and chemical hapten exposure. Described time point: pre-sensitization, week 0. Treatment meaning: therapeutic diphenylcyclopropenone sensitization with weekly scalp DPC. Using its own MiXCR run on the RACE reads, TCRdb lists one record per CDR3 protein. The sample gives 350,000 to 400,000 distinct CDR3 sequences, approximately 5% of which show up once; 2.6% is in the top ten. The material was whole blood, obtained in connection with sensitization to the hapten diphenylcyclopropenone (DPC). The receptor source for this set is a woman in her fifties or sixties with alopecia areata. Some clones in this sample may be carry-over from other donors' samples.

This clonotype was seen a few times. The genes are TRBV12-3 or TRBV12-4 and TRBJ2-7, with a tentative D call TRBD2 (6 bases). Between the trimmed V and J ends, which lost 3 bases and 5 bases, there was a span of 11 bases. The CDR3 consists of 13 residues. The CDR3 region is CASSFGWGDEQYF. The CDR3, as DNA: TGTGCCAGCAGTTTCGGCTGGGGGGACGAGCAGTACTTC.

This clonotype was counted a few times. The chain has TRBV2 and TRBJ2-2; D is possibly TRBD1 (5 bases). With 5 bases removed from V and 5 bases from J, the gap between germline ends came to 9 bases. Germline CDR1 SNHLY, CDR2 FYNNEI. This CDR3 contains 13 residues. CDR3: CASSSRETGELFF. CDR3 in DNA: TGTGCCAGCAGTTCCAGGGAAACCGGGGAGCTGTTTTTT.

This clonotype was detected ten times or more. The rearrangement joins TRBV18 to TRBJ1-2, with D possibly matching TRBD1 (5 bases). V was trimmed by 2 bases and J by 4 bases, leaving 8 bases between them. The CDR3 runs to 13 residues. Germline CDR1 reads KGHSH; CDR2 reads LQKENI. The CDR3 loop reads CASSPIQAYGYTF. The CDR3 DNA reads as TGTGCCAGCTCACCAATACAGGCCTATGGCTACACCTTC.

This clonotype was found many times. The rearrangement uses TRBV20-1 and TRBJ1-1; TRBD1 is a possible D gene (5 bases). The ends were cut back, 2 bases at V and 0 bases at J, with 7 bases in the middle. The CDR3 contains 13 residues. CDR1 and CDR2 (germline): DFQATT, SNEGSKA (reference sequence). CDR3 amino acids: CSARPTVNTEAFF. CDR3 nucleotide sequence: TGCAGTGCTAGACCGACAGTGAACACTGAAGCTTTCTTT.

This chain's CDR3 is CASSGQGSTEAFF. CDR3 in DNA: TGTGCCAGCTCCGGACAGGGATCCACTGAAGCTTTCTTT. This chain links TRBV2 with TRBJ1-1; TRBD1 matches 8 bases. The V segment lost 8 bases and the J segment 4 bases; nucleotides outside the gene matches: 6. The CDR3 runs 13 residues. The V gene's germline CDR1 is SNHLY and CDR2 FYNNEI.

In this sample, this clonotype turned up many times. The V call is TRBV7-2, the J call TRBJ1-2; possibly TRBD1 for D (6 bases). CDR3 length equals 15 residues. Germline CDR1 is SGHTA and CDR2 is FQGNSA. The ends were cut back, 2 bases at V and 2 bases at J, with 12 bases in the middle. The CDR3 nucleotides read TGTGCCAGCAGCTTAATAGGACAGAGGAACTATGGCTACACCTTC. Encoded protein: CASSLIGQRNYGYTF.

The gene calls are TRBV6-5 and TRBJ1-5; 8 bases line up with TRBD1. V lost 4 bases and J lost 4; bases outside the gene matches: 6. Per germline, CDR1 MNHEY and CDR2 SVGAGI. The CDR3 length is 15 residues. The DNA of the CDR3 is TGTGCCAGCAGTTCCCGACAGGGGTTGAATCAGCCCCAGCATTTT. It encodes CASSSRQGLNQPQHF.

This clonotype was observed at least ten times. The chain combines TRBV6-6 with TRBJ2-1; D uncertain. V lost 8 bases, J lost 0 bases, and 8 bases lay in between. Looked up from germline, CDR1 is MNHNY and CDR2 is SVGAGI (reference sequence). The CDR3 sequence is 13 residues long. The CDR3 region has the DNA TGTGCCAGCCGGCTCTTCTCCTACAATGAGCAGTTCTTC. Translated, it gives CASRLFSYNEQFF.

This clonotype was detected many times. J is TRBJ1-5 and V is TRBV5-1, with TRBD1 identical over 10 bases. CDR1 is SGHRS and CDR2 is YFSETQ in the germline V gene. V gave up 4 bases and J gave up 4 bases; unmatched junction bases: 5. This CDR3 is 15 amino acids long. The CDR3 region has the DNA TGCGCCAGCAGCATAGGGACAGGGGTTAATCAGCCCCAGCATTTT. It encodes CASSIGTGVNQPQHF.

In its sample, this clonotype was seen many times. The germline gene is not matched at one end of the junction; a read error may be the cause. The chain combines TRBV6-1 with TRBJ2-3, with D perhaps given as TRBD1 or TRBD2 (5 bases each). The V gene's germline CDR1 is MNHNS and CDR2 SASEGT. This CDR3 spans 11 amino acids. The CDR3 sequence is CGAGLGDTQYF. The CDR3 DNA is TGCGGGGCAGGTCTTGGGGATACGCAGTATTTT.

V is TRBV7-2 and J is TRBJ2-2, with D possibly matching TRBD1 (6 bases). The germline gives CDR1 SGHTA, CDR2 FQGNSA. The CDR3 consists of 13 residues. V was cut by 6 bases and J by 10 bases, with 15 bases left in between. The CDR3 nucleotides read TGTGCCAGCAGTGGCCCAGGGGCCGTGGAGCTGTTTTTT. Translation: CASSGPGAVELFF.

Many counts were recorded for this clonotype. The chain has TRBV20-1 and TRBJ2-7, with TRBD2 identical over 9 bases. The CDR3 sequence is 16 residues long. Germline loops: CDR1 DFQATT, CDR2 SNEGSKA (reference sequence). The V segment lost 5 bases and the J segment 0 bases; nucleotides outside the gene matches: 11. The CDR3 reads CSAHAGTSFFSYEQYF. For the CDR3, the DNA is TGCAGTGCTCATGCCGGGACTAGCTTTTTCTCCTACGAGCAGTACTTC.

This clonotype was seen more than once but under ten times. The J gene is TRBJ2-5, the V gene TRBV29-1, with TRBD1 matching 8 bases. The germline V gene has CDR1 SQVTM and CDR2 ANQGSEA. This CDR3 has 14 residues. The ends lost 5 bases at V and 1 base at J; junction bases unmatched: 6. This CDR3 reads CSVNGQGVQETQYF. The CDR3 nucleotides read TGCAGCGTTAACGGACAGGGAGTCCAAGAGACCCAGTACTTC.

This clonotype was observed at least ten times. The chain uses TRBV7-2 and TRBJ1-5; D is possibly TRBD1 (5 bases). The V and J ends lost 2 bases and 6 bases respectively, with 8 bases between them. There are 13 residues in the CDR3. Germline CDR1 SGHTA, CDR2 FQGNSA. The CDR3 protein is CASSLQGFQPQHF. CDR3 sequence (DNA): TGTGCCAGCAGCTTACAGGGTTTTCAGCCCCAGCATTTT.

J is TRBJ2-1 and V is TRBV3-1; TRBD2 agrees at 8 bases. Germline CDR1 and CDR2: LGHDT and YNNKEL (reference sequence). V was clipped by 2 bases and J by 2 bases; unmatched bases: 5. CDR3 length equals 16 residues. CDR3 coding DNA: TGTGCCAGCAGCCAAAAGGCGGGGGGAACCTACAATGAGCAGTTCTTC. Translation gives CASSQKAGGTYNEQFF.

This clonotype was seen a handful of times. V usage is TRBV7-8 and J usage is TRBJ2-3; 11 bases are shared with TRBD2. After removal of 1 base from V and 5 bases from J, the junction contained 5 bases not matched to a gene. This CDR3 has 16 amino acids. Germline assignment: CDR1 SGHVS and CDR2 FQNEAQ. DNA of the CDR3: TGTGCCAGCAGCTTAGTTAGCGGGAGGGCCAGAGATACGCAGTATTTT. This translates into CASSLVSGRARDTQYF.

There are many counts of this clonotype. The gene calls are TRBV25-1 and TRBJ2-7; 10 bases align to TRBD1. The V and J ends lost 4 bases and 2 bases, in that order; junction bases with no gene match: 2. Looked up from germline, CDR1 is MGHDK and CDR2 is SYGVNS. The CDR3 consists of 14 residues. The CDR3 DNA follows: TGTGCCAGCAGTGCGGGACAGGGGACCTACGAGCAGTACTTC. Residues: CASSAGQGTYEQYF.

The table lists this clonotype with a few counts. The genes are TRBV29-1 and TRBJ1-1, with D hard to call. Germline CDR1 SQVTM, CDR2 ANQGSEA. Trimming removed 2 bases at V and 7 bases at J, with 20 bases between. The CDR3 totals 15 residues. CDR3 DNA: TGCAGCGTTGAACCCTATATGGAGTTGTGGGATGAAGCTTTCTTT. Amino acids: CSVEPYMELWDEAFF.